The entry below gives a single T cell receptor (beta chain) sequence along with its context. There is no known antigen for this receptor. The input lacks base qualities; no much larger clone sits a single base away. The data were taken from a study of control samples from healthy donors and cancer patients (TCRdb year 2020). The library was generated by the immunoSEQ multiplex PCR assay. TCRdb retrieved this table from immuneACCESS and kept in-frame rearrangements only. Not all clones are present; in checked studies, unresolved V genes account for under half, and no reason is known for the remainder. The sample has more than 150,000 clones on record, over 80% of them singletons. The top ten clonotypes cover more than 1.1% of the sample. The germline V and J ends show losses of 4 bases and 6 bases respectively, and no gene match explains 5 bases of the junction. Including cysteine and phenylalanine, the CDR3 has 13 amino acids. Kept here is only the CDR3 DNA, which spans 39 bases and is read in frame from base 1. CDR1 and CDR2, looked up from the germline V gene, are SGHRS and YFSETQ.

Sequenced input: blood. The chain is made from TRBV5-1 and TRBJ2-7; the junction holds 9 bases that match TRBD1. The TCR originated in a man between 18 and 29 years old in good health. Here the CDR3 is given as CASSNPDRGEQYF. In nucleotides, the sequence is TGCGCCAGCAGCAACCCGGACAGGGGCGAGCAGTACTTC.